The 26 T cell receptor beta chains below were found in one sample sequenced in a study of shared T cell receptors in the human thymus. Produced via immunoSEQ multiplex PCR; TCRdb's table is partial and in-frame only. The sample consists of some 700,000 clones, over 75% of them appearing once. This sample was shared with a second study, whose subject was human thymus T cells.

The specimen was thymocytes. These receptors originate from a girl under two years old with a congenital heart defect.

This chain links TRBV29-1 with TRBJ1-1; 7 bases map to TRBD1. After removal of 3 bases from V and 4 bases from J, the junction contained 11 bases not matched to a gene. Germline assignment: CDR1 SQVTM and CDR2 ANQGSEA. The CDR3 is made up of 15 amino acids. In nucleotides, the CDR3 is TGCAGCGTTGAGCGACAGGGTGAAGGGACCACTGAAGCTTTCTTT. It codes for CSVERQGEGTTEAFF.

The J gene is TRBJ1-5, the V gene TRBV28, with 7 bases aligning to TRBD1. This CDR3 is 16 amino acids long. Trimming removed 1 base from V and 5 bases from J; junction bases left unmatched: 8. Germline V gene lookup returns CDR1 MDHEN and CDR2 SYDVKM. CDR3 region: CASSLLPGQGDQPQHF. CDR3 sequence (DNA): TGTGCCAGCAGTTTATTGCCGGGGCAGGGGGATCAGCCCCAGCATTTT.

On this clone itself: Other DNA sequences within the sample encode an identical CDR3. The rearrangement uses TRBV18 and TRBJ2-7; TRBD1 agrees at 7 bases. CDR1 KGHSH and CDR2 LQKENI come from the germline V gene. Trimming removed 4 bases from V and 4 bases from J; junction bases left unmatched: 1. The CDR3 loop spans 12 amino acids. The CDR3 sequence is CASSRQGYEQYF. The CDR3 nucleotides are TGTGCCAGCTCACGACAGGGATACGAGCAGTACTTC.

J is TRBJ1-1 and V is TRBV19; possible D gene TRBD1, 6 bases. Germline CDR1 reads LNHDA; CDR2 reads SQIVND (reference sequence). This CDR3 comprises 13 residues. V gave up 5 bases and J gave up 7 bases, with 14 bases separating them. The CDR3 DNA sequence: TGTGCCAGTAGTTTCCCAGAACAGGGTGAAGCTTTCTTT. Protein sequence: CASSFPEQGEAFF.

The V gene is TRBV10-1, the J gene TRBJ2-2, with D unclear. Germline V lookup: CDR1 WNHNN, CDR2 SYGVQD (reference sequence). V was shortened by 3 bases and J by 7 bases, with 21 bases between the two germline ends. This CDR3 is 17 amino acids long. The CDR3 nucleotides are TGCGCCAGCAGTGATTGGCGATCCGTCTCGGGTGGCGGGGAGCTGTTTTTT. Translating it yields CASSDWRSVSGGGELFF.

The rearrangement uses TRBV6-4 and TRBJ1-5; D not certain. V was shortened by 0 bases and J by 9 bases, with 9 bases between the two germline ends. The germline CDR1 and CDR2 sequences are MRHNA and SNTAGT. The CDR3 has 13 residues. Here the CDR3 DNA reads TGTGCCAGCAGTGACTCGCTCGGGAGGCCCCAGCATTTT. Its translation: CASSDSLGRPQHF.

Concerning this clone: One end of the junction does not line up with germline, which may come from a read error. The chain employs TRBV7-3 and TRBJ2-5; TRBD1 is a possible D gene (6 bases). The CDR3 extends over 15 amino acids. Germline V gives CDR1 SGHTA, CDR2 FQGTGA. The chain's CDR3 is CASSLGSQGEDTQYF. Written as DNA, the CDR3 is TGTGCCAGCAGCTTAGGTTCACAGGGTGAAGATACCCAGTACTTC.

The chain couples TRBV7-7 to TRBJ2-2; possible D gene TRBD1, 5 bases. Trimming removed 5 bases at V and 10 bases at J, with 20 bases between. The CDR3 runs 15 residues. Per germline, CDR1 SSHAT and CDR2 FNYEAQ (reference sequence). The CDR3 nucleotides read TGTGCCAGCAGCCCCCGATCTAGGACAAGGCTGGAGCTGTTTTTT. Its translation: CASSPRSRTRLELFF.

This rearrangement joins TRBV9 to TRBJ1-2; maybe TRBD1 (5 bases). Trimming left V 4 bases short and J 4 bases short, with 26 bases between. Germline-derived CDR1 and CDR2 are SGDLS and YYNGEE. The CDR3 runs 18 residues. DNA for the CDR3: TGTGCCAGCAGCCTCCAATCATACCGTCCAGGGCCTATCTATGGCTACACCTTC. Translating gives CASSLQSYRPGPIYGYTF.

The chain employs TRBV27 and TRBJ2-5, with 7 bases matching TRBD1. CDR1 is MNHEY, CDR2 SMNVEV, per germline (reference sequence). This CDR3 contains 14 residues. The V segment lost 6 bases and the J segment 4 bases; nucleotides outside the gene matches: 8. CDR3 DNA: TGTGCCAGCAGGAACAAAGACAGGGTAGAGACCCAGTACTTC. Residues: CASRNKDRVETQYF.

J is TRBJ2-3 and V is TRBV5-4, with 7 bases identical to TRBD1. This CDR3 contains 17 residues. The germline gives CDR1 SGHNT, CDR2 YYREEE (reference sequence). V lost 4 bases, J lost 1 base, and 12 bases stayed unmatched. The CDR3 sequence is CASSAGTAAPRTDTQYF. The CDR3 coding sequence is TGTGCCAGCAGCGCCGGGACAGCCGCCCCCCGCACAGATACGCAGTATTTT.

This clone came up a few times. The chain joins TRBV15 to TRBJ1-1, with D possibly TRBD1 on 6 matching bases. Germline lookup yields CDR1 LNHNV and CDR2 YYDKDF (reference sequence). CDR3 size: 14 residues. Trimming took off 5 bases at V and 2 bases at J, with 12 bases between the two ends. The DNA of the CDR3 is TGTGCCACCAGCTCAGGGGTGGTAAACACTGAAGCTTTCTTT. This encodes CATSSGVVNTEAFF.

The chain uses TRBV13 and TRBJ2-7; D gene ambiguous. V was cut by 8 bases and J by 2 bases, with 13 bases left in between. From germline, CDR1 is PRHDT and CDR2 FYEKMQ (reference sequence). This CDR3 contains 13 residues. CDR3 amino acids: CASSRMRPYEQYF. The CDR3 DNA is TGTGCCAGCTCTAGGATGAGGCCCTACGAGCAGTACTTC.

CDR3 sequence reads: CASSLIEENQETQYF. The DNA of the CDR3 is TGTGCCAGCAGCTTGATTGAGGAGAACCAAGAGACCCAGTACTTC. V and J are TRBV5-4 and TRBJ2-5; D uncertain. Looked up from germline, CDR1 is SGHNT and CDR2 is YYREEE (reference sequence). The CDR3 sequence is 15 residues long. V lost 1 base, J lost 0 bases, and 10 bases lay in between.

This clone came up a few times. This chain links TRBV19 with TRBJ2-2; D uncertain. The CDR3 covers 20 residues. Trimming removed 5 bases from V and 0 bases from J, with 25 bases in between. Germline CDR1 and CDR2: LNHDA and SQIVND (reference sequence). This chain's CDR3 is CASSLYSPLIGHANTGELFF. The CDR3 bases are TGTGCCAGTAGTCTATACTCACCCCTCATCGGTCACGCGAACACCGGGGAGCTGTTTTTT. The whole variable domain, filled in from reference TRBV19 and TRBJ2-2, reads DGGITQSPKYLFRKEGQNVTLSCEQNLNHDAMYWYRQDPGQGLRLIYYSQIVNDFQKGDIAEGYSVSREKKESFPLTVTSAQKNPTAFYLCASSLYSPLIGHANTGELFFGEGSRLTVL.

The chain's CDR3 is CASSQDGGLPQPQHF. CDR3 nucleotides: TGCGCCAGCAGCCAAGATGGAGGGTTGCCTCAGCCCCAGCATTTT. V is TRBV4-1 and J is TRBJ1-5; D not certain. V was pared by 0 bases and J by 6 bases, with 12 bases between. The germline CDR1 and CDR2 sequences are MGHRA and YSYEKL. The CDR3 sequence is 15 residues long.

The V gene is TRBV10-3, the J gene TRBJ1-2, with TRBD1 matching over 11 bases. Looked up from germline, CDR1 is ENHRY and CDR2 is SYGVKD. The CDR3 runs to 20 residues. The V and J ends lost 7 bases and 2 bases, in that order; junction bases with no gene match: 21. Written as DNA, the CDR3 is TGTGCCATCAAAACCCCGGACAGGGGGCGGACACGGATGCTAAACTATGGCTACACCTTC. Translation: CAIKTPDRGRTRMLNYGYTF.

The chain links TRBV5-6 to TRBJ1-1, with a possible D match to TRBD1 (5 bases). CDR3 length: 14 amino acids. Trimming removed 2 bases at V and 6 bases at J, with 14 bases between. Germline V gene sequence: CDR1 SGHDT, CDR2 YYEEEE. CDR3 sequence reads: CASSLERQIPEAFF. The CDR3, as DNA: TGTGCCAGCAGCTTAGAGAGACAGATCCCTGAAGCTTTCTTT.

The rearrangement joins TRBV19 to TRBJ1-5; D might be TRBD1 (5 bases). The CDR3 consists of 15 residues. CDR1 is LNHDA and CDR2 is SQIVND in the germline V gene (reference sequence). V was trimmed by 6 bases and J by 0 bases, leaving 12 bases between them. CDR3 region: CASSRVGHSNQPQHF. CDR3 sequence (DNA): TGTGCCAGTAGCAGGGTGGGTCATAGCAATCAGCCCCAGCATTTT.

This sequence joins TRBV7-3 and TRBJ1-1; 7 nucleotides line up with TRBD1. Trimming at V came to 5 bases and at J to 0 bases, leaving 6 bases not matched to a gene. The CDR3 covers 15 residues. Germline assignment: CDR1 SGHTA and CDR2 FQGTGA. CDR3 loop: CASSPRQGMNTEAFF. The DNA for the CDR3 is TGTGCCAGCAGCCCAAGACAGGGCATGAACACTGAAGCTTTCTTT.

Written as DNA, the CDR3 is TGTGCCAGCAGCGATAGGTCGGGGATTTTAGAGACCCAGTACTTC. Translated: CASSDRSGILETQYF. This sequence joins TRBV4-2 and TRBJ2-5; D might be TRBD2 (5 bases). CDR1 and CDR2 (germline): LGHNA, YNFKEQ. V lost 5 bases to trimming and J lost 4 bases, with 17 bases between them. The CDR3 runs 15 residues.

V gene TRBV29-1 combines with J gene TRBJ1-1; no clear D. Germline CDR1 reads SQVTM; CDR2 reads ANQGSEA. The CDR3 runs 13 residues. V was pared by 3 bases and J by 1 base, with 9 bases between. The CDR3 spells CSVDEAGNTEAFF. As DNA, the CDR3 is TGCAGCGTTGACGAAGCAGGGAACACTGAAGCTTTCTTT. The full variable domain, its missing parts supplied by reference TRBV29-1 and TRBJ1-1, is SAVISQKPSRDICQRGTSLTIQCQVDSQVTMMFWYRQQPGQSLTLIATANQGSEATYESGFVIDKFPISRPNLTFSTLTVSNMSPEDSSIYLCSVDEAGNTEAFFGQGTRLTVV.

The chain carries TRBV10-1 and TRBJ2-3; the match to TRBD2 covers 7 bases. CDR1 WNHNN and CDR2 SYGVQD come from the germline V gene (reference sequence). With V trimmed by 9 bases and J by 4 bases, 13 bases remained unmatched. The CDR3 length is 15 residues. In DNA form, the CDR3 reads TGCGCCAGTGAAGCCGGGACTACGGGCGCAGATACGCAGTATTTT. This encodes CASEAGTTGADTQYF.

V usage is TRBV4-1 and J usage is TRBJ2-2, with D possibly being TRBD1 (5 bases). Germline V gene sequence: CDR1 MGHRA, CDR2 YSYEKL. There are 18 residues in the CDR3. Trimming removed 4 bases at V and 6 bases at J, with 24 bases between. The CDR3 region is CASSLRGTPPEESGELFF. In nucleotides, the CDR3 is TGCGCCAGCAGCCTTAGGGGTACTCCACCTGAGGAGTCCGGGGAGCTGTTTTTT.

The rearrangement uses TRBV11-2 and TRBJ1-3, with D maybe TRBD1 (6 bases). Germline V gene data show CDR1 as SGHAT and CDR2 as FQNNGV. This CDR3 has 15 amino acids. Trimming pared 5 bases from V and 0 bases from J, leaving 11 bases between. In DNA, the CDR3 is TGTGCCAGCAGCCCCCGGACAGTCTCTGGAAACACCATATATTTT. Encoded protein: CASSPRTVSGNTIYF.

This chain uses TRBV18 with TRBJ2-5; a possible D gene is TRBD2 (5 bases). This CDR3 is 16 amino acids long. Trimming stripped 2 bases from V and 1 base from J, with 14 bases between. Germline V gene lookup returns CDR1 KGHSH and CDR2 LQKENI. The chain's CDR3 is CASSPEKRGPQETQYF. The CDR3, as DNA: TGTGCCAGCTCACCAGAGAAACGGGGTCCCCAAGAGACCCAGTACTTC.